Here is one T cell receptor beta chain with its context. This clonotype has a count of ten or more. It lacks a known antigen. Per-base quality was not reported, and no clone a single base away is much larger than it. The sample is drawn from a study of T cells in Graves' hyperthyroidism and ophthalmopathy (dated by TCRdb to the late 2010s). Some background on the complete study: Peripheral blood samples were taken at the time of initial diagnosis, prior to any treatment. To identify TCR V-J signatures that set the groups apart, the researchers used a discovery cohort of more than 95 patients, made up of 43 with Graves' ophthalmopathy and about 60 with stable Graves' hyperthyroidism. Whether ophthalmopathy could be predicted prospectively was tested in an independent validation cohort made up of under 20 hyperthyroidism patients plus 17 patients who later progressed to ophthalmopathy. The approximately 98 discovery patients were randomly divided into training and test sets at a 7:3 ratio. Thyroid tissue and blood T-cell repertoires from over 5 Graves' hyperthyroidism patients were also compared in the study. After sampling, hyperthyroidism patients received methimazole starting at 30 mg daily, and ophthalmopathy patients received high-dose intravenous methylprednisolone. TCR Vbeta CDR3 sequencing of 140 or so peripheral blood samples (under 45 ophthalmopathy, 75 to 80 hyperthyroidism and around 17 progressor patients) is reported in the paper.

Reading the germline V gene gives CDR1 MDHEN and CDR2 SYDVKM. Trimming takes 6 bases off V and 3 bases off J; junction bases not matched to a gene: 7. The CDR3 runs 15 residues from the cysteine to the phenylalanine. The DNA shown is the 45-base CDR3, in frame from base 1. Here is what the overall study found, with its caveats: No statistical method was used to set the sample size in advance, and investigators knew the group allocation. Most expanded thyroid clonotypes (frequency above 0.001) were also detected in blood, suggesting blood repertoires may reflect thyroid immune responses. During validation, the model predicted progression to ophthalmopathy a median of about 6.5 months ahead of onset, with almost 71% sensitivity and around 72% specificity. A 13 V-J signature model separated ophthalmopathy from stable hyperthyroidism, with around 88% sensitivity and 81% to 82% specificity in cross-validation and 80%/75% in testing.

In the ophthalmopathy patients, disease was moderately to severely active, with a Clinical Activity Score of 3 or more, a NOSPECS grade of 4 or more, and a duration of less than 3 months. Patients with uncontrolled infections, other autoimmune diseases, pregnancy or lactation were excluded. Diagnoses relied on clinical symptoms, serum thyroxine and TRAb, thyroid ultrasound and orbital computed tomography. Ficoll-Paque density gradient centrifugation was used to isolate PBMCs from 8 to 10 ml of fresh peripheral blood. Total RNA was extracted using Trizol reagent, and RNA quality was assessed on an Agilent 2100 Bioanalyzer. TCR beta CDR3 regions were amplified from RNA transcripts. A first-round RT-PCR of the TCR CDR3 used the HTBI primer set with the Qiagen OneStep RT-PCR kit. A second multiplex PCR round built the libraries, followed by size selection and purification. The libraries were sequenced on an Illumina HiSeq2000 using paired-end 100 bp reads. From the authors' description of their analysis: SOAPnuke was used to process the raw data, with reads discarded if the reads contained adapters or uncalled bases, had a mean Phred below 15, or lacked an exact constant-primer or identifier match. COPE v1.2.5 was used to merge the high-quality paired reads, and each unique nucleotide sequence was defined as a clonotype. MiTCR v1.1 was used to align the clonotypes against IMGT TRBV, TRBD and TRBJ reference segments. Only V-J combinations with frequency above 0.0001, covering about 99% of repertoires, were analysed. A TCS score was defined as the ratio of F50 (clonal expansion) to E x V (chaos), with BLOSUM62-based TCRdist applied between CDR3 peptides within each V-J. Welch's t-statistics and random forest reduced roughly 540 V-J features to some 14, which were used in a naive Bayes classifier (R e1071). The Morisita-Horn index was used to measure how similar the thyroid and blood repertoires were. Starting from the raw public reads, TCRdb applied fastp trimming at Q25, assembled clones with MiXCR and retained in-frame beta chains. Rows matching on CDR3 protein sequence are summarized as one entry with the most common DNA and genes. TCRdb, rather than the study authors, made the V and J calls. The table for this sample lists about 53,000 distinct CDR3 sequences; approximately 50% of them were counted only once. Around 12% of the sample rests with the top ten.

The receptor comes from a young woman with Graves' ophthalmopathy. Sequencing was carried out using blood. Recombination linked TRBV28 to TRBJ1-5; TRBD1 agrees with 8 junctional bases. The CDR3 region has the sequence CASRQGQGLNQPQHF. The sequenced DNA is TGTGCCAGCAGGCAAGGACAGGGTCTCAATCAGCCCCAGCATTTT.